This T cell receptor beta chain came from a study of PD-L1 blockade in urothelial cancer. J lost 2 bases, V lost 3 bases, and 10 bases had no gene match. The CDR3 runs to 16 residues. From germline, CDR1 is SGHVS and CDR2 FQNEAQ. The time point here: peripheral blood 6 weeks after treatment start. Urothelial carcinoma affected the patients, and it was locally advanced or metastatic. Each patient gave between 1 and 8 samples of peripheral blood mononuclear cells, which were collected pretreatment and during treatment. Data came from immunoSEQ multiplex PCR; TCRdb stores just in-frame clones and leaves some out. The sample gives more than 90,000 clones, 85% to 95% of which show up once; under 5% is in the top ten.

This TCR came from a man in his 60s with urothelial cancer. The chain joins TRBV7-8 to TRBJ2-7; 7 bases are a match to TRBD2. The sample here was PBMCs, taken around atezolizumab (anti-PD-L1) treatment. For the CDR3, the DNA is TGTGCCAGCAGCTTGGGGTCTAGCGGAGCTACCTACGAGCAGTACTTC. It codes for CASSLGSSGATYEQYF.